This T cell receptor (beta chain) comes out of a study of T cell responses to AZD1222 COVID-19 vaccine. About this clone: Antigen specificity is unknown.

Deletions cut 5 bases from V and 1 base from J, with 8 bases between. Germline CDR1 SGHTA, CDR2 FQGNSA. The CDR3 runs to 14 residues. Study-wide findings and caveats: Mostly white British, mostly female donors; authors suggested clonal diversity may be underestimated.

Using immunoSEQ multiplex PCR, the repertoire was profiled, and TCRdb retains in-frame clones only, with some absent. Of 82,000 or so clones listed, more than 90% were seen once; the top ten hold over 4.5%. The receptor comes from an adult in good health. This rearrangement joins TRBV7-2 to TRBJ2-2, with D possibly matching TRBD1 (6 bases). Sequenced here: peripheral blood, sampled on day 0 of AZD1222 vaccination. The CDR3 loop is CASSRDMNTGELFF. The DNA for the CDR3 is TGTGCCAGCAGCCGGGACATGAACACCGGGGAGCTGTTTTTT.